Listed here are 18 T cell receptor beta chains from one sample, sequenced in a study of cytomegalovirus exposure and HLA in healthy donors. Profiled with immunoSEQ multiplex PCR; TCRdb holds only in-frame clones, not every one. Among about 120,000 clones listed, approximately 89% were seen once. Sequencing used PBMCs. The receptor source for this set is a woman under 30 in good health and CMV-seronegative.

CDR3 bases: TGCGCCAGCGCCCCGGTGGGGGCTAGGGCTGAAGCTTTCTTT. The encoded protein is CASAPVGARAEAFF. This sequence joins TRBV5-1 and TRBJ1-1, with D possibly matching TRBD1 (6 bases). Germline assignment: CDR1 SGHRS and CDR2 YFSETQ. V dropped 7 bases and J dropped 6 bases, with 19 bases sitting between them. CDR3 length: 14 amino acids. Drawing the rest from reference TRBV5-1 and TRBJ1-1, the complete variable domain is KAGVTQTPRYLIKTRGQQVTLSCSPISGHRSVSWYQQTPGQGLQFLFEYFSETQRNKGNFPGRFSGRQFSNSRSEMNVSTLELGDSALYLCASAPVGARAEAFFGQGTRLTVV.

This clone was detected only a few times. The CDR3 protein is CASSSQLYRGPNQPQHF. The CDR3 bases are TGTGCCAGCAGCTCCCAACTTTACAGGGGGCCTAATCAGCCCCAGCATTTT. This rearrangement joins TRBV7-8 to TRBJ1-5; 9 bases fit TRBD1. The CDR3 runs 17 residues. With 4 bases clipped from V and 4 bases from J, the junction kept 11 bases outside the gene matches. Germline V gene lookup returns CDR1 SGHVS and CDR2 FQNEAQ. The full variable domain, with the rest looked up from reference TRBV7-8 and TRBJ1-5, is GAGVSQSPRYKVAKRGQDVALRCDPISGHVSLFWYQQALGQGPEFLTYFQNEAQLDKSGLPSDRFFAERPEGSVSTLKIQRTQQEDSAVYLCASSSQLYRGPNQPQHFGDGTRLSIL.

The chain joins TRBV25-1 to TRBJ2-3; 9 bases line up with TRBD1. The germline CDR1 and CDR2 sequences are MGHDK and SYGVNS. The length of the CDR3 is 17 residues. Trimming removed 5 bases from V and 3 bases from J; junction bases left unmatched: 12. As DNA, the CDR3 is TGTGCCAGCAGTCCTTCCCCCGGGACAGGGCTTACAGATACGCAGTATTTT. Translated, it gives CASSPSPGTGLTDTQYF.

This chain connects TRBV27 to TRBJ2-1; 10 bases align to TRBD1. This CDR3 spans 16 amino acids. Germline CDR1 is MNHEY and CDR2 is SMNVEV (reference sequence). J lost 6 bases, V lost 3 bases, and 8 bases had no gene match. The CDR3 reads CASSLEGQGWGNEQFF. CDR3 in DNA: TGTGCCAGCAGTTTGGAGGGACAGGGGTGGGGCAATGAGCAGTTCTTC.

The rearrangement links TRBV9 to TRBJ2-1; unclear D gene. Trimming took off 2 bases at V and 10 bases at J, with 7 bases between the two ends. The CDR3 runs to 11 residues. Germline lookup yields CDR1 SGDLS and CDR2 YYNGEE. Here the CDR3 reads CASSVQTEQFF. The CDR3 bases are TGTGCCAGCAGCGTTCAGACAGAGCAGTTCTTC.

The chain employs TRBV5-1 and TRBJ2-7; unclear D gene. This CDR3 is built from 14 residues. In germline, CDR1 is SGHRS, CDR2 YFSETQ. The germline V and J ends were trimmed by 4 bases and 0 bases, with 11 bases remaining between them. The CDR3 here is CASSSTQDSYEQYF. CDR3 in DNA: TGCGCCAGCAGCAGTACCCAGGACTCCTACGAGCAGTACTTC.

The genes are TRBV28 and TRBJ2-3; TRBD2 matches at 14 bases. Germline V lookup: CDR1 MDHEN, CDR2 SYDVKM. This CDR3 is 18 amino acids long. J gave up 1 base and V 5 bases, and 8 bases lay outside the gene matches. CDR3 in DNA: TGTGCCAGCAGTCATGGACTAGCGGGAGGCGGACGCACAGATACGCAGTATTTT. This translates into CASSHGLAGGGRTDTQYF. Looking up the rest from reference TRBV28 and TRBJ2-3 gives the full variable domain: DVKVTQSSRYLVKRTGEKVFLECVQDMDHENMFWYRQDPGLGLRLIYFSYDVKMKEKGDIPEGYSVSREKKERFSLILESASTNQTSMYLCASSHGLAGGGRTDTQYFGPGTRLTVL.

The chain carries TRBV30 and TRBJ2-7; 12 bases align to TRBD1. Trimming at V came to 3 bases and at J to 5 bases, leaving 5 bases not matched to a gene. Germline CDR1 GTSNPN, CDR2 SVGIG (reference sequence). The CDR3 length is 14 residues. CDR3 amino acids: CAWRARDRGHEQYF. The CDR3 DNA reads TGTGCCTGGAGAGCCCGGGACAGGGGGCACGAGCAGTACTTC.

This clone came up once. J is TRBJ1-5 and V is TRBV28; 7 nucleotides agree with TRBD1. Germline trimming cut 7 bases from V and 5 bases from J; bases unmatched to any gene: 8. CDR3 length: 14 residues. Germline V gives CDR1 MDHEN, CDR2 SYDVKM. The CDR3 spells CASNPDRRHQPQHF. As DNA, the CDR3 is TGTGCCAGCAACCCGGACAGGAGGCATCAGCCCCAGCATTTT.

This clone was counted between two and nine times. This sequence joins TRBV7-8 and TRBJ1-5; 7 positions agree with TRBD1. V was pared by 5 bases and J by 6 bases, with 10 bases of the junction left unmatched. This CDR3 region has 15 residues. Germline assignment: CDR1 SGHVS and CDR2 FQNEAQ. This chain's CDR3 is CASSQRTGGGQPQHF. CDR3 nucleotide sequence: TGTGCCAGCAGCCAACGGACAGGTGGAGGTCAGCCCCAGCATTTT.

The chain links TRBV6-5 to TRBJ2-1; D gene uncertain. Germline values: CDR1 MNHEY, CDR2 SVGAGI. The CDR3 is made up of 14 amino acids. V lost 2 bases and J lost 8, with 13 bases in between. CDR3 amino acids: CASSYGTVGHEQFF. The CDR3 DNA follows: TGTGCCAGCAGTTACGGCACAGTAGGCCATGAGCAGTTCTTC.

This sequence joins TRBV5-1 and TRBJ2-1, with D maybe TRBD1 (5 bases). V shed 4 bases and J shed 4 bases, with 9 bases lying between them. From germline, CDR1 is SGHRS and CDR2 YFSETQ. The CDR3 length is 13 residues. Here the CDR3 DNA reads TGCGCCAGCAGCCAGGGTGGTTACAATGAGCAGTTCTTC. Translating it yields CASSQGGYNEQFF.

The chain is built from TRBV15 and TRBJ2-5; 12 bases are a match to TRBD2. Germline V gene data show CDR1 as LNHNV and CDR2 as YYDKDF (reference sequence). The CDR3 is 17 residues long. Losses at the gene ends were 2 bases for V and 2 bases for J; bases not matched to a gene: 6. The CDR3 region has the DNA TGTGCCACCAGCAGACTAGCGGGAGGGCGGATACAAGAGACCCAGTACTTC. It is translated as CATSRLAGGRIQETQYF.

The chain has TRBV2 and TRBJ2-1; 12 bases align to TRBD2. The germline V gene encodes CDR1 SNHLY and CDR2 FYNNEI. The V and J ends lost 4 bases and 7 bases, in that order; junction bases with no gene match: 5. CDR3 length equals 15 residues. CDR3 DNA sequence: TGTGCCAGCAGTGCCGAACTAGCGGGAGGAAATGAGCAGTTCTTC. It encodes CASSAELAGGNEQFF.

The V gene is TRBV19, the J gene TRBJ1-5, with 7 bases aligning to TRBD1. V lost 3 bases, J lost 2 bases, and 4 bases stayed unmatched. This CDR3 has 15 residues. The germline V gene has CDR1 LNHDA and CDR2 SQIVND (reference sequence). CDR3 region: CASSIGTDGNQPQHF. The CDR3 region has the DNA TGTGCCAGTAGTATTGGGACAGATGGCAATCAGCCCCAGCATTTT.

This chain connects TRBV14 to TRBJ2-7; possible D gene TRBD2, 6 bases. The CDR3 has 15 residues. The germline V gene has CDR1 SGHDN and CDR2 FVKESK. Trimming pared 1 base from V and 1 base from J, leaving 11 bases between. The CDR3 DNA is TGTGCCAGCAGCCAAGGCTCGGGACTTTCCTACGAGCAGTACTTC. As protein: CASSQGSGLSYEQYF.

V and J are TRBV5-1 and TRBJ1-4, with unresolved D. The CDR3 length is 15 residues. The V gene's germline CDR1 is SGHRS and CDR2 YFSETQ. Trimming took off 0 bases at V and 4 bases at J, with 10 bases between the two ends. Here the CDR3 DNA reads TGCGCCAGCAGCTTGGAATCGGGGATTAATGAAAAACTGTTTTTT. This codes for CASSLESGINEKLFF.

This clone was detected only once. This chain joins TRBV19 and TRBJ1-2; D not certain. V was shortened by 10 bases and J by 5 bases, with 17 bases between the two germline ends. Germline-derived CDR1 and CDR2 are LNHDA and SQIVND (reference sequence). CDR3 length: 13 amino acids. The chain's CDR3 is CATTPGPGYGYTF. CDR3 nucleotides: TGTGCCACCACACCGGGCCCGGGGTATGGCTACACCTTC.